This TCR beta chain was sequenced in a study of cytomegalovirus exposure and HLA in healthy donors. The PCR contained 60 Vbeta and 13 Jbeta primers. Only in-frame clones appear in the TCRdb table, and some are missing; sequencing was by immunoSEQ multiplex PCR. The data show 110,000 to 150,000 clones, around 10% seen once. The CDR3 is 16 amino acids. The V end lost 0 bases, the J end lost 8 bases, and 17 bases lay between the germline ends. The germline CDR1 and CDR2 sequences are LNHNV and YYDKDF (reference sequence). Material for sequencing was PBMCs. V usage is TRBV15 and J usage is TRBJ2-1; TRBD2 is a possible D gene (6 bases). The sequence was obtained from a male donor in good health and CMV-seronegative. The DNA for the CDR3 is TGTGCCACCAGCAGAGATTGGGACTCGGAGGAAGATGAGCAGTTCTTC. Its translation is CATSRDWDSEEDEQFF. The variable domain in full, with the rest retrieved from reference TRBV15 and TRBJ2-1, is DAMVIQNPRYQVTQFGKPVTLSCSQTLNHNVMYWYQQKSSQAPKLLFHYYDKDFNNEADTPDNFQSRRPNTSFCFLDIRSPGLGDTAMYLCATSRDWDSEEDEQFFGPGTRLTVL.